The rows below give T cell receptor beta chains drawn from one sample of a study of T cells after yellow fever vaccination. Via MiXCR, TCRdb re-called the 5' RACE reads, giving one row per CDR3 protein. The table lists roughly 340,000 distinct CDR3 sequences, 8.7% of them singletons. This specimen was PBMCs, taken on the day of the first yellow fever vaccination. These receptors were obtained from a man in his late teens or twenties who received the YFV17D yellow fever vaccine. Both conserved end residues are part of each CDR3. A D gene is named only where the DNA matches it firmly. The size of a clone is reported for some rows only, either as once, few or many, or as a class for expanded clones.

clone_size: few
d_call: .
v_call: TRBV20-1
j_call: TRBJ1-1
cdr3_nt: TGCAGTGCTAGAGATTCGCGGAAATCACACACTGAAGCTTTCTTT
cdr3_aa: CSARDSRKSHTEAFF

clone_size: .
d_call: TRBD1
v_call: TRBV5-4
j_call: TRBJ1-2
cdr3_nt: TGTGCCAGCAGCTCTCTAGACAGGGGGCAGGCTGGCTACACCTTC
cdr3_aa: CASSSLDRGQAGYTF

clone_size: few
d_call: .
v_call: TRBV7-2
j_call: TRBJ2-7
cdr3_nt: TGTGCCAGCAGCTTAGGAAGCCGGGGTACTTCGGAGCAGTACTTC
cdr3_aa: CASSLGSRGTSEQYF

clone_size: .
d_call: .
v_call: TRBV7-2
j_call: TRBJ2-7
cdr3_nt: TGTGCCAGCAGCTTCCAGTCCTACGAGCAGTACTTC
cdr3_aa: CASSFQSYEQYF

clone_size: many
d_call: TRBD1
v_call: TRBV12-3/TRBV12-4
j_call: TRBJ2-7
cdr3_nt: TGTGCCAGCAGTTTGGGACAGGGGGACTACGAGCAGTACTTC
cdr3_aa: CASSLGQGDYEQYF

clone_size: many
d_call: TRBD1
v_call: TRBV12-3/TRBV12-4
j_call: TRBJ1-1
cdr3_nt: TGTGCCAGCAGGCTGACAGGGGGCTTAACTGAAGCTTTCTTT
cdr3_aa: CASRLTGGLTEAFF

clone_size: .
d_call: .
v_call: TRBV12-5
j_call: TRBJ2-1
cdr3_nt: TGTGCTAGTGGTCTCCAGACAGGAAACAATGAGCAGTTCTTC
cdr3_aa: CASGLQTGNNEQFF

clone_size: .
d_call: .
v_call: TRBV4-3
j_call: TRBJ2-7
cdr3_nt: TGCGCCAGCAGCCAAGTGGAGGGGACCCCCTACGAGCAGTACTTC
cdr3_aa: CASSQVEGTPYEQYF

clone_size: few
d_call: TRBD2
v_call: TRBV28
j_call: TRBJ2-3
cdr3_nt: TGTGCCAGCAGTTTATCAGGAGCGGGGAACACAGATACGCAGTATTTT
cdr3_aa: CASSLSGAGNTDTQYF

clone_size: .
d_call: .
v_call: TRBV12-3/TRBV12-4
j_call: TRBJ2-5
cdr3_nt: TGTGCCAGCAGTCCACGGGGCGGGGTCCAAGAGACCCAGTACTTC
cdr3_aa: CASSPRGGVQETQYF

clone_size: few
d_call: .
v_call: TRBV20-1
j_call: TRBJ1-4
cdr3_nt: TGCAGTGCTAGAGGTACAGACAGAAATGAAAAACTGTTTTTT
cdr3_aa: CSARGTDRNEKLFF

clone_size: few
d_call: .
v_call: TRBV29-1
j_call: TRBJ1-2
cdr3_nt: TGCAGCGTCCCCGGGGGTGACTATGGCTACACCTTC
cdr3_aa: CSVPGGDYGYTF

clone_size: .
d_call: .
v_call: TRBV19
j_call: TRBJ1-3
cdr3_nt: TGTGCCAGTAGTATACTTGGGACTTCGGCGGGAAACACCATATATTTT
cdr3_aa: CASSILGTSAGNTIYF

clone_size: .
d_call: TRBD1
v_call: TRBV5-4
j_call: TRBJ2-4
cdr3_nt: TGTGCCAGCAGCTCGGGACAGGATGCGTCCAAAAACATTCAGTACTTC
cdr3_aa: CASSSGQDASKNIQYF

clone_size: .
d_call: TRBD2
v_call: TRBV5-4
j_call: TRBJ2-1
cdr3_nt: TGTGCCAGCAGCCGGGGGACTAGCGGGGGGGCCTACAATGAGCAGTTCTTC
cdr3_aa: CASSRGTSGGAYNEQFF

clone_size: few
d_call: .
v_call: TRBV18
j_call: TRBJ2-1
cdr3_nt: TGTGCCAGCTCACCTGGGATGATGGGCGGGTCTGGGAGCAATGAGCAGTTCTTC
cdr3_aa: CASSPGMMGGSGSNEQFF

clone_size: many
d_call: .
v_call: TRBV4-2
j_call: TRBJ2-3
cdr3_nt: TGTGCCAGCAGCCAAGGAGCCGATGCGGATACGCAGTATTTT
cdr3_aa: CASSQGADADTQYF